This record concerns one TCR beta chain sequence. In the authors' methods: Cell counts per sample came from amplifying reference gene primers. The protocol was immunoSEQ multiplex PCR, while the TCRdb copy is restricted to in-frame clones and leaves out a portion. V, J and clone size are taken as reported in that table, and D and trimming were inferred from the DNA itself. The data hold about 320,000 clones, with 85% observed a single time. This entry comes from a study of blood T cell repertoires in COVID-19. Looked up from germline, CDR1 is MNHEY and CDR2 is SMNVEV (reference sequence). Trimming took 3 bases from V and 0 from J, leaving 14 bases between them. The CDR3 has 16 amino acids. Those who participated ranged in age from roughly 18 to 100 years and resided in 20 to 30 US areas. Donors were grouped by their self-reported clinical history.

Sample: PBMCs or T cells enriched from blood (not recorded which). This TCR was sampled from a woman in her 30s who had been exposed to COVID-19. This rearrangement joins TRBV27 to TRBJ1-2, with D tentatively TRBD1 (5 bases). CDR3 sequence: CASSLQGRRSNYGYTF. CDR3 bases: TGTGCCAGCAGTTTGCAGGGCAGGCGATCTAACTATGGCTACACCTTC.